This T cell receptor beta chain appears in the sequencing data of a study of blood T cell repertoires in COVID-19. The study counted Cohort 3 donors as recovered given two negative PCRs, clearance, or symptom resolution. Original processing notes: Using reference gene primer amplification, nucleated cell counts were estimated. TCRdb's copy holds only in-frame clones and misses some; the assay was immunoSEQ multiplex PCR. D and trimming come from the DNA, and the V and J calls and clone size come from that table. The sample consists of approximately 230,000 clones, more than 75% of them appearing once. CDR3 length equals 14 residues. CDR1 is MDHEN, CDR2 SYDVKM, per germline. Unmatched junction bases numbered 6, after V lost 7 bases and J lost 2 bases.

The source is a man younger than 35 who had recovered from COVID-19. The sample consisted of PBMCs or T cells enriched from blood (not recorded which). The chain is built from TRBV28 and TRBJ2-5; 8 bases map to TRBD2. This CDR3 reads CASKSGSYQETQYF. Here the CDR3 DNA reads TGTGCCAGCAAGAGCGGGAGCTATCAAGAGACCCAGTACTTC. Filled out from reference TRBV28 and TRBJ2-5, the complete variable domain reads DVKVTQSSRYLVKRTGEKVFLECVQDMDHENMFWYRQDPGLGLRLIYFSYDVKMKEKGDIPEGYSVSREKKERFSLILESASTNQTSMYLCASKSGSYQETQYFGPGTRLLVL.